The rows below give T cell receptor beta chains drawn from one sample of a study of post-analysis software for immune sequencing data. TCRdb re-analysed the PCR reads in MiXCR, keeping a single row per CDR3 protein. The table records hundreds of thousands of distinct CDR3 sequences, 30% of them present only once. The sample was blood. The receptors here all came from a girl aged 10 to 17 with multiple sclerosis. CDR3s include the opening cysteine and the closing phenylalanine or tryptophan. The order of the fields is J gene, D gene, V gene, clone size, CDR3 DNA, CDR3 protein. A D gene is named only where the DNA matches it firmly. Expanded clones get a size class; other rows say once, few or many, or leave the size out.

>TRBJ2-7|NA|TRBV9|NA
TGTGCCAGCAGCGCCCAGGCGGCCAGCTCCTACGAGCAGTACTTC
CASSAQAASSYEQYF
>TRBJ2-5|NA|TRBV29-1|NA
TGCAGCGTCCGTAGCCTGACACAGTACCAAGAGACCCAGTACTTC
CSVRSLTQYQETQYF
>TRBJ1-2|NA|TRBV18|NA
TGTGCCAGCTCACCGGAGGCGGGGGGGAACTATGGCTACACCTTC
CASSPEAGGNYGYTF
>TRBJ2-2|NA|TRBV4-1|few
TGCGCCAGCAGCCCCTCGACACCGACCGGGGAGCTGTTTTTT
CASSPSTPTGELFF
>TRBJ1-2|TRBD1|TRBV12-3/TRBV12-4|once
TGTGCCAGCAGCCACCGGGACAGGGGGCGCATAGGCTATGGCTACACCTTC
CASSHRDRGRIGYGYTF
>TRBJ2-4|TRBD2|TRBV4-2|once
TGTGCCAACAGCCAAGATGGGGCGGCTAGCGGGGCCCTAGCCAAAAACATTCAGTACTTC
CANSQDGAASGALAKNIQYF
>TRBJ2-7|NA|TRBV2|NA
TGTGCCAGCAGGAGCCCACGGGCGGCGAACTACGAGCAGTACTTC
CASRSPRAANYEQYF
>TRBJ1-2|NA|TRBV7-9|few
TGTGCCAGCAGCTTCGAGCAAGCTAGGGAAAAAGTCTATGGCTACACCTTC
CASSFEQAREKVYGYTF
>TRBJ1-2|NA|TRBV7-2|few
TGTGCCAGCAGCTCGCAAGGGGCAGGCACTGACTATGGCTACACCTTC
CASSSQGAGTDYGYTF
>TRBJ1-3|NA|TRBV5-1|few
TGCGCCAGCAGCTTGGAGCCGGTGCTACTCGGAAACACCATATATTTT
CASSLEPVLLGNTIYF
>TRBJ2-1|NA|TRBV7-2|few
TGTGCCAGCAGCTTACTTCCAGGCTCCTACAATGAGCAGTTCTTC
CASSLLPGSYNEQFF
>TRBJ1-1|NA|TRBV4-2|NA
TGTGCCAGCAGCCCAACAGGAGTTACCACTGAAGCTTTCTTT
CASSPTGVTTEAFF
>TRBJ2-1|TRBD2|TRBV4-3|NA
TGCGCCAGCAGCCTATCAGCGGGGTACTACAGTGAGCAGTTCTTC
CASSLSAGYYSEQFF
>TRBJ2-1|NA|TRBV15|few
TGTGCCACCAGCAGAGGGTCTTCTTCGGCAGGACCCTCCTACAATGAGCAGTTCTTC
CATSRGSSSAGPSYNEQFF
>TRBJ2-1|NA|TRBV12-3/TRBV12-4|few
NA
CASSFGSGGDEQFF
>TRBJ1-4|TRBD1|TRBV29-1|few
TGCAGCGCCGAAGATACCGGGACAGCGCCTGAAAAACTGTTTTTT
CSAEDTGTAPEKLFF
>TRBJ1-1|NA|TRBV15|few
TGTGCCACCAGCAGTGTAGCGGGGGACCCCGAGGATGAAGCTTTCTTT
CATSSVAGDPEDEAFF
>TRBJ2-7|NA|TRBV6-2/TRBV6-3|few
TGTGCCACCAAATACTACGAGCAGTACTTC
CATKYYEQYF
>TRBJ1-5|NA|TRBV6-2/TRBV6-3|few
TGTGCCAGCAGTTATACAGGGAAGTATCAGCCCCAGCATTTT
CASSYTGKYQPQHF
>TRBJ1-1|NA|TRBV5-1|NA
TGCGCCAGCAGCTTGACCTCGGACAGATACGTATTGAACACTGAAGCTTTCTTT
CASSLTSDRYVLNTEAFF
>TRBJ1-1|NA|TRBV7-9|NA
TGTGCCAGCAGGCCCCCTGGGATGGACACTGAAGCTTTCTTT
CASRPPGMDTEAFF
>TRBJ1-4|TRBD1|TRBV25-1|few
TGTGCCAGCAGTTGGGACAGGGGGCGAACGGCGGGAAAACTGTTTTTT
CASSWDRGRTAGKLFF
>TRBJ1-1|NA|TRBV6-2/TRBV6-3|few
TGTGCCAGCAGTTACTCGTTGGAGCAAGGCTTCAGGAGCCGCACTGAAGCTTTCTTT
CASSYSLEQGFRSRTEAFF
>TRBJ2-2|TRBD2|TRBV7-6|NA
TGTGCCAGCAGCTTATTAGCGGGGGAATTCGGGGCCGGGGAGCTGTTTTTT
CASSLLAGEFGAGELFF
>TRBJ1-2|TRBD1|TRBV5-8|NA
TGTGCCAGCAGCCCCCCCGGGACAGGGTCTTCCTATGGCTACACCTTC
CASSPPGTGSSYGYTF
>TRBJ2-3|NA|TRBV5-1|few
TGCGCCAGCAGATCCGGGAGCCTCAATGCGGATACGCAGTATTTT
CASRSGSLNADTQYF
>TRBJ2-7|NA|TRBV20-1|NA
TGCAGTGCTAGGCGACCGTGGCAGCAAGCCTACGAGCAGTACTTC
CSARRPWQQAYEQYF
>TRBJ2-3|NA|TRBV25-1|NA
TGTGTCAGCAGTGATCTAACCAGGGCGGCAGATACGCAGTATTTT
CVSSDLTRAADTQYF
>TRBJ2-1|NA|TRBV28|NA
TGTGCCAGCAGTTTATACGGGGGATCGTACAATGAGCAGTTCTTC
CASSLYGGSYNEQFF
>TRBJ1-5|NA|TRBV9|NA
TGTGCCAGCAGCGTAGGGGCTAGCAATCAGCCCCAGCATTTT
CASSVGASNQPQHF
>TRBJ2-7|TRBD2|TRBV6-5|many
TGTGCCAGTCAGAGGAAGCGGGAGAGGGGTCACGAGCAGTACTTC
CASQRKRERGHEQYF
>TRBJ1-5|NA|TRBV7-9|NA
TGTGCCAGCACCGTAGGGGGGGGCCAGCCCCAGCATTTT
CASTVGGGQPQHF
>TRBJ1-1|TRBD1|TRBV2|few
TGTGCCAGCAGCGGACAGGGTTTTATCTCTGAAGCTTTCTTT
CASSGQGFISEAFF
>TRBJ2-5|TRBD2|TRBV12-3/TRBV12-4|many
TGTGCCAGCAGCCTCGGGACTAATGCCGGTGGGGAGACCCAGTACTTC
CASSLGTNAGGETQYF
>TRBJ2-7|NA|TRBV2|few
TGTGCCAGCAGCGGACGCTTCTACGAGCAGTACTTC
CASSGRFYEQYF
>TRBJ2-6|TRBD1|TRBV7-6|NA
TGTGCCAGCAGCTTCGCTGCCGGGACAGGGGGCTCTGGGGCCAACGTCCTGACTTTC
CASSFAAGTGGSGANVLTF
>TRBJ1-6|NA|TRBV2|NA
TGTGCCAGCAGTGAATCTGCCCGCGGCGGGCCTCATAATTCACCCCTCCACTTT
CASSESARGGPHNSPLHF
>TRBJ2-5|NA|TRBV5-1|few
TGCGCCAGCAGCTTGGCCGATCGGGGCGGAGAGACCCAGTACTTC
CASSLADRGGETQYF
>TRBJ2-5|TRBD1|TRBV5-1|NA
TGCGCCAGCAGCCGGGGGCCCGACAGGGGGCGCGAGACCCAGTACTTC
CASSRGPDRGRETQYF
>TRBJ2-5|NA|TRBV4-2|few
TGTGCCAGCAGCCAAGCTAGCTCCGGGGAGACCCAGTACTTC
CASSQASSGETQYF
>TRBJ2-7|NA|TRBV28|few
TGTGCCAGCAGTTTCCTCTCCGGACAAGGAGAAGGAGAGTACTTC
CASSFLSGQGEGEYF